This entry is about one T cell receptor (beta chain). Its specificity is not known. V was shortened by 7 bases and J by 6 bases, with 13 bases between the two germline ends. This CDR3 has 13 amino acids. Germline-derived CDR1 and CDR2 are SQVTM and ANQGSEA. This record belongs to a study of breast tumors, draining lymph nodes, adjacent tissues. TCRdb processed the multiplex PCR reads anew with MiXCR; each CDR3 protein has one entry. The table includes approximately 13,000 distinct CDR3 sequences, roughly 52% detected once. Study findings and constraints: Luminal-like breast cancer showed significantly higher tumor–nontumor repertoire similarity than basal-like. That most tumor T cells come from lymph nodes remained unproven.

What was sequenced was tumor-adjacent breast tissue. The chain combines TRBV29-1 with TRBJ1-6; D not resolved. This clonotype originated in a female donor with breast cancer. Some clones in this sample may be carry-over from other donors' samples. CDR3 protein: CSAGADFNSPLHF. CDR3 sequence (DNA): TGCAGCGCGGGCGCAGACTTTAATTCACCCCTCCACTTT.